The entry that follows covers one T cell receptor beta chain sequence. This sample was included in a study of T-cell reconstitution after alpha-beta-depleted transplantation in children. Germline V gene data show CDR1 as SNHLY and CDR2 as FYNNEI. Trimming removed 6 bases from V and 3 bases from J, with 12 bases in between. This CDR3 is 13 amino acids long. A TCRbeta library incorporating unique molecular identifiers was prepared. MiXCR, applied by TCRdb to the PCR reads, yields one record per CDR3 protein. The sample contains 90,000 to 100,000 distinct CDR3 sequences, 20% to 30% of which appear only once.

The TCR was taken from a boy aged 2 to 9 with acute lymphoblastic leukemia, due to receive a stem cell transplant. This sample comprised PBMCs, obtained before TCRalphabeta/CD19-depleted stem cell transplant. This chain links TRBV2 with TRBJ2-7; perhaps TRBD1 as D (7 bases). CDR3 coding DNA: TGTGCCAGCAGCGCGGGACAGAGCTACGAGCAGTACTTC. Its protein is CASSAGQSYEQYF.